The 10 T cell receptor beta chains reported below all come from one sample, sequenced in a study of OX40 agonist ivuxolimab in advanced cancers. The repertoire was sequenced with immunoSEQ multiplex PCR; TCRdb's copy has only in-frame clones and lacks some. The table records approximately 60,000 clones, roughly 84% of them present only once. The sample here was CD4+ or CD8+ T cells sorted from blood, taken in a trial of the OX40 agonist ivuxolimab. All receptors derive from an adult with an advanced solid tumor such as melanoma, head and neck, liver or kidney cancer.

This sequence joins TRBV11-3 and TRBJ2-2; the D is unclear. This CDR3 has 14 residues. Trimming cost V 1 base and J 1 base, with 4 bases left between them. Germline CDR1 and CDR2: SGHNT and YENEEA. The CDR3 is CASSLAKNTGELFF. In nucleotides, the CDR3 is TGTGCCAGCAGCTTAGCAAAGAACACCGGGGAGCTGTTTTTT.

This chain joins TRBV27 and TRBJ1-1; D gene ambiguous. The CDR3 has 14 amino acids. Trimming pared 4 bases from V and 4 bases from J, leaving 13 bases between. Germline V CDR1 and CDR2: MNHEY, SMNVEV (reference sequence). CDR3 region: CASSSPGRSTEAFF. The CDR3 DNA is TGTGCCAGCAGTTCCCCAGGCAGGAGCACTGAAGCTTTCTTT.

The chain recombines TRBV6-5 with TRBJ2-6; D remains unclear. V lost 4 bases to trimming and J lost 0 bases, with 10 bases between them. Germline assignment: CDR1 MNHEY and CDR2 SVGAGI. The CDR3 consists of 16 residues. CDR3 in DNA: TGTGCCAGCAGTTCCGTTTTAGGCTCTGGGGCCAACGTCCTGACTTTC. Its protein is CASSSVLGSGANVLTF.

This chain links TRBV6-5 with TRBJ2-1, with TRBD2 identical over 12 bases. Germline V gene sequence: CDR1 MNHEY, CDR2 SVGAGI. The CDR3 extends over 15 amino acids. With V trimmed by 6 bases and J by 13 bases, 13 bases remained unmatched. CDR3 protein: CASRPGLAGVWDQFF. CDR3 coding DNA: TGTGCCAGCAGACCGGGACTAGCGGGCGTTTGGGATCAGTTCTTC.

J is TRBJ2-5 and V is TRBV30, with 12 bases that match TRBD1. Trimming at V came to 2 bases and at J to 7 bases, leaving 5 bases not matched to a gene. The length of the CDR3 is 14 residues. The V gene's germline CDR1 is GTSNPN and CDR2 SVGIG (reference sequence). The CDR3 DNA reads as TGTGCCTGGAGTCCGGGACAGGGGGCCGGGACCCAGTACTTC. This sequence encodes CAWSPGQGAGTQYF.

This clone was seen only once. V and J are TRBV19 and TRBJ1-2, with no clear D. The CDR3 has 13 amino acids. V dropped 7 bases and J dropped 8 bases, with 17 bases sitting between them. Germline V gives CDR1 LNHDA, CDR2 SQIVND (reference sequence). CDR3 amino acids: CASKTGPPGGYTF. The CDR3, as DNA: TGTGCCAGTAAAACCGGACCCCCCGGGGGCTACACCTTC.

The rearrangement uses TRBV18 and TRBJ1-1; D is unclear. Per the germline V gene, CDR1 is KGHSH and CDR2 is LQKENI. This CDR3 has 14 amino acids. Trimming took 5 bases from V and 3 from J, leaving 13 bases between them. This CDR3 reads CASSETEADTEAFF. CDR3 nucleotides: TGTGCCAGCTCAGAGACGGAGGCGGACACTGAAGCTTTCTTT.

J is TRBJ1-1 and V is TRBV30; no clear D gene. Trimming cost V 4 bases and J 0 bases, with 6 bases left between them. The CDR3 sequence is 12 residues long. CDR1 GTSNPN and CDR2 SVGIG come from the germline V gene (reference sequence). The CDR3 here is CAWTFMNTEAFF. The CDR3 DNA sequence: TGTGCCTGGACCTTTATGAACACTGAAGCTTTCTTT.

The CDR3 coding sequence is TGTGCCAGCAGTGTACCGGGACAGGGTACCTACGAGCAGTACTTC. Protein product: CASSVPGQGTYEQYF. This chain joins TRBV6-6 and TRBJ2-7; TRBD1 matches 9 bases. This CDR3 is built from 15 residues. The V gene's germline CDR1 is MNHNY and CDR2 SVGAGI (reference sequence). Trimming cost V 5 bases and J 2 bases; bases outside gene matches: 7.

J is TRBJ2-1 and V is TRBV5-8, with TRBD1 as a possible D gene (5 bases). The CDR3 covers 11 residues. Germline V gives CDR1 SGHTS, CDR2 YDEGEE. V was cut by 1 base and J by 14 bases, with 10 bases left in between. CDR3 DNA sequence: TGTGCCAGCAGCTTGTGGGGCGCCGAGTTCTTC. This sequence encodes CASSLWGAEFF.